Below, 4 T cell receptor beta chains from the same sample are listed, as sequenced in a study of blood T cells in healthy people across ages. With a J-beta primer mix and a sample-barcoded 5' primer, a second PCR ran about 7 to 11 cycles. One entry per CDR3 protein, called by TCRdb with MiXCR from the 5' RACE reads. The sample lists about 780,000 distinct CDR3 sequences; around half were seen once. The sample comprised blood. The source of these receptors is a man older than 75 in good health.

The gene calls are TRBV5-1 and TRBJ2-5, with D perhaps matching TRBD2 (6 bases). The CDR3 is 17 amino acids. Looked up from germline, CDR1 is SGHRS and CDR2 is YFSETQ. V was trimmed by 4 bases and J by 11 bases, leaving 30 bases between them. DNA of the CDR3: TGCGCCAGCAGCGCCCATGCTCGGCAGGGAGGAGGCAATGAGCAGTACTTC. Protein product: CASSAHARQGGGNEQYF.

The V gene is TRBV5-1, the J gene TRBJ2-7; 15 bases agree with TRBD2. Trimming removed 3 bases from V and 0 bases from J; junction bases left unmatched: 7. Per the germline V gene, CDR1 is SGHRS and CDR2 is YFSETQ. The CDR3 has 18 residues. The CDR3 bases are TGCGCCAGCAGCTACGGACTAGCGGGAGGGTCGAGCTCCTACGAGCAGTACTTC. Translation gives CASSYGLAGGSSSYEQYF.

CDR3 nucleotides: TGTGCCTCCTCCCCGGGACCAATCCCTGGGCTGTACTTC. This sequence encodes CASSPGPIPGLYF. The chain is built from TRBV2 and TRBJ2-7, with D possibly called TRBD1 or TRBD2 (5 bases each). The CDR3 length is 13 residues. From germline, CDR1 is SNHLY and CDR2 FYNNEI. V was cut by 11 bases and J by 12 bases, with 26 bases left in between.

V is TRBV12-3 or TRBV12-4 and J is TRBJ2-3; D remains unclear. The CDR3 is made up of 15 amino acids. The ends were cut back, 7 bases at V and 1 base at J, with 15 bases in the middle. The CDR3 region has the DNA TGTGCCAGCACCCCGGGCCGCCACGGCACAGATACGCAGTATTTT. This codes for CASTPGRHGTDTQYF.